The next 12 T cell receptor beta chains were all read from a single sample in a study of blood T cell repertoires in COVID-19. The data were produced by immunoSEQ multiplex PCR, yet TCRdb's version contains in-frame clones alone and is incomplete. This sample has over 50,000 clones, with approximately 80% found just once. What was sequenced was peripheral blood. These receptors came from a man in his sixties or seventies with acute or convalescent COVID-19.

The chain employs TRBV11-3 and TRBJ1-3; the D gene is possibly TRBD1 (6 bases). This CDR3 is built from 14 residues. CDR1 is SGHNT and CDR2 is YENEEA in the germline V gene. V was trimmed by 1 base and J by 3 bases, leaving 7 bases between them. CDR3 coding DNA: TGTGCCAGCAGCTTAGCAGGGGTTGGAAACACCATATATTTT. Its protein is CASSLAGVGNTIYF.

J is TRBJ2-1 and V is TRBV11-2; no reliable D call. Germline-derived CDR1 and CDR2 are SGHAT and FQNNGV. The CDR3 totals 14 residues. Trimming pared 1 base from V and 6 bases from J, leaving 10 bases between. As DNA, the CDR3 is TGTGCCAGCAGCTTAGCCGGCACGGGCAATGAGCAGTTCTTC. The encoded protein is CASSLAGTGNEQFF.

This sequence joins TRBV5-1 and TRBJ1-4, with TRBD1 matching 9 bases. Germline V gene lookup returns CDR1 SGHRS and CDR2 YFSETQ. The CDR3 loop spans 17 amino acids. After removal of 4 bases from V and 8 bases from J, the junction contained 15 bases not matched to a gene. The CDR3 region is CASSPTGGVRSGEKLFF. In nucleotides, the CDR3 is TGCGCCAGCAGCCCCACAGGGGGCGTCAGATCAGGAGAAAAACTGTTTTTT.

The chain has TRBV5-1 and TRBJ2-3; no clear D. V lost 3 bases and J lost 6, with 14 bases in between. The CDR3 runs 14 residues. Germline CDR1 and CDR2: SGHRS and YFSETQ. The CDR3 nucleotides are TGCGCCAGCAGCTCCCTTCCCGGGTCGGATACGCAGTATTTT. Protein sequence: CASSSLPGSDTQYF.

This chain uses TRBV19 with TRBJ2-1; 13 bases align to TRBD2. CDR3 length: 15 residues. Germline trimming cut 5 bases from V and 4 bases from J; bases unmatched to any gene: 2. Germline V gene sequence: CDR1 LNHDA, CDR2 SQIVND (reference sequence). For the CDR3, the DNA is TGTGCCAGTAGTGAGGGACTAGCGGGGTACAATGAGCAGTTCTTC. It is translated as CASSEGLAGYNEQFF.

This rearrangement joins TRBV11-2 to TRBJ1-3; D not resolved. CDR1 SGHAT and CDR2 FQNNGV come from the germline V gene. V lost 5 bases and J 0 bases, leaving 23 bases between the germline ends. This CDR3 contains 19 residues. The chain's CDR3 is CASSLKPERGQTSGNTIYF. Written as DNA, the CDR3 is TGTGCCAGCAGCCTCAAGCCGGAGCGAGGGCAGACCTCTGGAAACACCATATATTTT.

This clone was seen once. The chain couples TRBV11-3 to TRBJ2-1, with TRBD1 matching over 8 bases. The trim removed 5 bases at V and 2 bases at J, leaving 5 bases unmatched. In germline, CDR1 is SGHNT, CDR2 YENEEA. CDR3 size: 15 residues. The CDR3 nucleotides are TGTGCCAGCAGCGTGGACAGGGCGCCCTACAATGAGCAGTTCTTC. Protein: CASSVDRAPYNEQFF.

CDR3 nucleotides: TGCGCCAGCAGCTTGGAGGCAGGATACAATGAGCAGTTCTTC. This sequence encodes CASSLEAGYNEQFF. The chain carries TRBV5-1 and TRBJ2-1; D not certain. The CDR3 totals 14 residues. Germline values: CDR1 SGHRS, CDR2 YFSETQ. V was pared by 0 bases and J by 4 bases, with 8 bases between.

This chain uses TRBV5-1 with TRBJ2-2; D might be TRBD1 (6 bases). Trimming pared 5 bases from V and 5 bases from J, leaving 22 bases between. The germline gives CDR1 SGHRS, CDR2 YFSETQ. There are 17 residues in the CDR3. The CDR3 loop reads CASRLILDSRRTGELFF. The CDR3 nucleotides read TGCGCCAGCAGGTTAATCCTGGACAGCCGAAGAACCGGGGAGCTGTTTTTT.

The CDR3 region is CASSERQTNQPQHF. CDR3 nucleotides: TGTGCCAGCAGTGAACGACAGACCAATCAGCCCCAGCATTTT. The rearrangement joins TRBV6-1 to TRBJ1-5, with TRBD1 as a possible D gene (5 bases). The CDR3 has 14 residues. V was clipped by 2 bases and J by 3 bases, with 8 bases between them. Germline CDR1 is MNHNS and CDR2 is SASEGT.

V and J are TRBV5-1 and TRBJ2-2; a weak D match, TRBD2 (6 bases). The ends were cut back, 4 bases at V and 3 bases at J, with 13 bases in the middle. CDR1 SGHRS and CDR2 YFSETQ come from the germline V gene. The CDR3 is 15 residues long. The CDR3 DNA reads TGCGCCAGCAGCGATCAGGGAGGCCACACCGGGGAGCTGTTTTTT. Encoded protein: CASSDQGGHTGELFF.

This chain uses TRBV7-2 with TRBJ2-1; 7 positions match TRBD1. This CDR3 is 16 amino acids long. The germline V gene has CDR1 SGHTA and CDR2 FQGNSA. Germline trimming cut 4 bases from V and 0 bases from J; bases unmatched to any gene: 6. CDR3 sequence (DNA): TGTGCCAGCAGCTCAGGGGGACCAAGCTCCTACAATGAGCAGTTCTTC. It translates to CASSSGGPSSYNEQFF.